Below, one T cell receptor (beta chain) is given with its context. Its antigen target is currently unknown. Base-call qualities are not available, and no considerably larger clone is one nucleotide away. The data stem from a study of blood T cell repertoires in COVID-19 (dated by TCRdb to between 2020 and 2021). Regarding the complete study: Samples from collaborators originated in the United States, Italy and Spain and spanned both the acute and convalescent phases of COVID-19. The material from the prospective study consisted of cDNA or gDNA derived from T cells, B-cell-depleted T cells, or PBMCs. Subjects who had been exposed to COVID-19, were actively infected with it, or had recovered from it provided the deeply sampled blood TCRbeta repertoires that made up the dataset. A freely available public database, intended as a resource for researchers studying the immune response to SARS-CoV-2, is where the repertoires were released. The samples were drawn from two sources: the first 160 participants of the ongoing ImmuneRACE study, and 1,254 subjects contributed by 6 global collaborators. The sample metadata nearly always contained a de-identified subject ID, COVID-19 status, age in years and sex. Where available, HLA class I and class II types were taken from metadata supplied by the sample provider and were not determined by assay-based typing. Paper-wide results and their limitations: Clinical and demographic metadata were provided uncurated, with the amount varying by source and participant.

Collaborating institutions collected whole blood in K2EDTA tubes following their own protocols. For TCRbeta analysis, collaborators shipped samples in one of three forms: frozen whole blood, isolated PBMCs, or DNA extracted from either of those sample types. After removal of 5 bases from V and 5 bases from J, the junction retains 5 bases not matched to a gene. From the germline V gene (reference sequence), CDR1 is LGHDT and CDR2 is YNNKEL. The CDR3 covers 15 residues, taking in both the cysteine and the phenylalanine. The only DNA kept is the CDR3, 45 bases in frame from the first base. The immunoSEQ Assay, a bias-controlled multiplex PCR, was used to amplify TCRbeta CDR3 regions from genomic DNA. On the study's bioinformatics: Nucleated cell counts per sample were estimated from amplification of reference gene primers within the assay. To quantify the absolute abundance of each unique TCRbeta CDR3 rearrangement, sequence reads were collapsed and filtered. For each sample, productive Simpson clonality was calculated as the square root of Simpson's diversity index across productive rearrangements. Sourced from immuneACCESS, this table was stored by TCRdb with only in-frame sequences that have V and J called. A share of the clones is absent; for the studies checked, an unresolved V gene accounts for under half, and the remainder has no known explanation. Clone size and the V and J calls come from that table; the DNA yielded D and trimming. The sample table shows more than 95,000 clones, and around 84% are seen once. Roughly a quarter of the sample comes from the top ten.

Sequencing was done on a sample of peripheral blood. This TCR came from a man between 60 and 75 years old with acute or convalescent COVID-19. The chain couples TRBV3-1 (or the pseudogene TRBV3-2) to TRBJ2-1; a stretch of 11 junction bases matches TRBD2. The DNA sequence is TGTGCCAGCAGCTTGGGACTAGCGGATAACAATGAGCAGTTCTTC. Translated, it reads CASSLGLADNNEQFF.